This is a list of T cell receptor beta chains from one sample in a study of cytomegalovirus exposure and HLA in healthy donors. Here immunoSEQ multiplex PCR was the method, and the copy in TCRdb shows in-frame clones only, minus some. Of roughly 100,000 clones in the sample, over 70% were seen once. Sequencing used PBMCs. The receptors come from a man aged 45-60 years in good health and CMV-seronegative. The CDR3 runs from the conserved cysteine through the conserved F or W. The order of the fields is J gene, D gene, clone size, V gene, CDR3 protein, CDR3 DNA. The D gene is left open where the match is weak. Clone size is stated in some rows and not others, as once, few, many or a class when expanded.

>TRBJ2-1|-|few|TRBV18
CASSPLTVDEQFF
TGTGCCAGCTCACCATTGACAGTCGATGAGCAGTTCTTC
>TRBJ1-1|-|few|TRBV27
CASSLSQGNTEAFF
TGTGCCAGCAGTTTATCCCAGGGGAACACTGAAGCTTTCTTT
>TRBJ1-5|TRBD1|-|TRBV19
CASRPGTGAPEPQHF
TGTGCCAGTAGACCTGGGACAGGGGCCCCGGAGCCCCAGCATTTT
>TRBJ1-5|-|-|TRBV19
CASSRAGANSQPQHF
TGTGCCAGTAGCCGCGCAGGCGCCAATAGTCAGCCCCAGCATTTT
>TRBJ2-1|-|-|TRBV9
CASSSRRLGPTNEQFF
TGTGCCAGCAGCTCCCGCCGACTGGGGCCCACAAATGAGCAGTTCTTC
>TRBJ1-1|TRBD1|-|TRBV11-1
CASSLDRTNTEAFF
TGTGCCAGCAGCTTGGACAGGACGAACACTGAAGCTTTCTTT
>TRBJ2-6|-|many|TRBV6-1
CASISVAGANVLTF
TGTGCCAGCATTAGTGTAGCCGGGGCCAACGTCCTGACTTTC
>TRBJ2-5|-|-|TRBV19
CASSIEHSQETQYF
TGTGCCAGTAGTATAGAGCACTCGCAAGAGACCCAGTACTTC
>TRBJ1-2|TRBD1|-|TRBV27
CATRQGACGYTF
TGTGCCACCAGACAGGGGGCGTGTGGCTACACCTTC
>TRBJ2-7|-|-|TRBV6-5
CASSYPSPGGEQYF
TGTGCCAGCAGTTACCCCTCCCCGGGTGGCGAGCAGTACTTC
>TRBJ2-3|TRBD2|-|TRBV2
CASRAGTSDFDTQYF
TGTGCCAGCAGAGCCGGGACTAGCGATTTTGATACGCAGTATTTT
>TRBJ2-7|-|few|TRBV28
CASKQGVTYEQYF
TGTGCCAGCAAACAGGGAGTTACCTACGAGCAGTACTTC
>TRBJ1-5|-|-|TRBV27
CASSAWGSNQPQHF
TGTGCCAGCAGTGCCTGGGGCAGCAATCAGCCCCAGCATTTT
>TRBJ1-2|TRBD1|few|TRBV7-2
CASSLGDRANNYGYTF
TGTGCCAGCAGCTTAGGGGACAGGGCAAACAACTATGGCTACACCTTC
>TRBJ2-1|TRBD1|-|TRBV30
CAWADRGLYNEQFF
TGTGCCTGGGCTGACAGGGGGCTATACAATGAGCAGTTCTTC
>TRBJ2-7|TRBD1|once|TRBV6-1
CASGTGAYEQYF
TGTGCCAGCGGTACAGGGGCCTACGAGCAGTACTTC
>TRBJ2-1|-|-|TRBV6-5
CASKEYNEQFF
TGTGCCAGCAAGGAGTACAATGAGCAGTTCTTC
>TRBJ2-3|TRBD1|-|TRBV18
CASSQGAGDTQYF
TGTGCCAGCTCACAGGGGGCAGGAGATACGCAGTATTTT
>TRBJ2-1|TRBD1|-|TRBV29-1
CSVDVQGVPNEQFF
TGCAGCGTTGACGTACAGGGGGTGCCGAATGAGCAGTTCTTC
>TRBJ2-2|TRBD2|-|TRBV7-2
CASSSGTSGLAGELFF
TGTGCCAGCAGCTCGGGGACTAGCGGCCTGGCCGGGGAGCTGTTTTTT
>TRBJ2-5|TRBD1|once|TRBV9
CASSDQGTGGGKETQYF
TGTGCCAGCAGCGATCAGGGGACAGGGGGCGGAAAAGAGACCCAGTACTTC
>TRBJ2-3|TRBD2|-|TRBV27
CASRAGGGTDTQYF
TGTGCCAGCAGAGCGGGAGGAGGCACAGATACGCAGTATTTT
>TRBJ2-2|TRBD1|-|TRBV6-5
CASTERQGLIGELFF
TGTGCCAGCACCGAGAGACAGGGGTTAATCGGGGAGCTGTTTTTT
>TRBJ1-5|-|-|TRBV15
CATSRVYGGMMGQPQHF
TGTGCCACCAGCAGAGTTTACGGGGGTATGATGGGTCAGCCCCAGCATTTT